This is a list of T cell receptor beta chains from one sample in a study of radiation and T cells in renal cell carcinoma. Using immunoSEQ multiplex PCR, the repertoire was profiled, and TCRdb retains in-frame clones only, with some absent. There are tens of thousands of clones in the sample; about nine tenths occur only once, and about 6% lies in the top ten. This specimen consisted of blood, obtained from a patient whose treatment included radiotherapy and nephrectomy. All receptors come from a woman in her 70s with renal cell carcinoma. The conserved cysteine and the conserved F or W are not part of the CDR3 here. Fields, in order: J gene, clone size, V gene, CDR3 protein. Clone size is not always given. Where it is, it says once, few, many or a class for expanded clones.

j_gene: TRBJ1-6
abundance: few
v_gene: TRBV5-4
CDR3aa: ASSPGLINSPLH

j_gene: TRBJ1-2
abundance: NA
v_gene: TRBV7-2
CDR3aa: ASRETGVIGYT

j_gene: TRBJ1-5
abundance: NA
v_gene: TRBV19
CDR3aa: ASSIQGGHQPQH

j_gene: TRBJ2-3
abundance: NA
v_gene: TRBV9
CDR3aa: ASAREDATDTQY

j_gene: TRBJ2-5
abundance: NA
v_gene: TRBV6-6
CDR3aa: ASSPRTGGETQY

j_gene: TRBJ1-1
abundance: NA
v_gene: TRBV28
CDR3aa: ASRGRGDTEAF

j_gene: TRBJ1-1
abundance: NA
v_gene: TRBV6-5
CDR3aa: ASSTGQREAF

j_gene: TRBJ2-5
abundance: few
v_gene: TRBV19
CDR3aa: ASSNPGTGSRETQY

j_gene: TRBJ1-6
abundance: NA
v_gene: TRBV6-1
CDR3aa: ASSAVGGSYNSPLH

j_gene: TRBJ1-5
abundance: once
v_gene: TRBV28
CDR3aa: ASSLSGVDQPQH

j_gene: TRBJ1-1
abundance: NA
v_gene: TRBV7-8
CDR3aa: ASSLAGDRDFF

j_gene: TRBJ2-3
abundance: NA
v_gene: TRBV5-6
CDR3aa: ASSLTGGGTDTQY

j_gene: TRBJ1-2
abundance: NA
v_gene: TRBV25-1
CDR3aa: ASSETGANYGYT

j_gene: TRBJ2-5
abundance: NA
v_gene: TRBV4-1
CDR3aa: ASSQGGSGGRGETQY

j_gene: TRBJ2-7
abundance: NA
v_gene: TRBV4-2
CDR3aa: ASSQQGGPYEQY

j_gene: TRBJ1-1
abundance: NA
v_gene: TRBV19
CDR3aa: ASSIEQGRSEAF

j_gene: TRBJ1-3
abundance: NA
v_gene: TRBV30
CDR3aa: AWSPIGNTIY

j_gene: TRBJ2-2
abundance: NA
v_gene: TRBV5-1
CDR3aa: ASNRAGKNTGELF

j_gene: TRBJ2-3
abundance: once
v_gene: TRBV19
CDR3aa: ASSMLGGGAADTQY

j_gene: TRBJ1-5
abundance: NA
v_gene: TRBV11-3
CDR3aa: ASSLGGGQGNQPQH

j_gene: TRBJ2-6
abundance: NA
v_gene: TRBV6-5
CDR3aa: ASSRDFSGANVLT

j_gene: TRBJ2-5
abundance: NA
v_gene: TRBV4-2
CDR3aa: ASSQELAGEETQY

j_gene: TRBJ1-5
abundance: once
v_gene: TRBV5-1
CDR3aa: ASSIAGASNQPQH

j_gene: TRBJ2-3
abundance: NA
v_gene: TRBV7-2
CDR3aa: ASSLDGSSSTQY

j_gene: TRBJ1-1
abundance: NA
v_gene: TRBV7-2
CDR3aa: ASSPLGDHEAF

j_gene: TRBJ1-1
abundance: NA
v_gene: TRBV7-6
CDR3aa: ASSLLRDMNTEAF